One TCR beta chain is described in this entry. Trimming pared 9 bases from V and 6 bases from J, leaving 10 bases between. Germline assignment: CDR1 KGHDR and CDR2 SFDVKD. This CDR3 spans 11 amino acids. This entry belongs to a study of blood T cell repertoires in COVID-19. Study information: T cells, B-cell-depleted T cells, or PBMCs supplied cDNA or gDNA.

Ages ranged from about 18 to 89 years, with residence in approximately 25 US areas. Participant-reported clinical history was the basis for cohort assignment. As originally analysed: Amplifying reference gene primers gave estimates of nucleated cell counts. The data were produced by immunoSEQ multiplex PCR, yet TCRdb's version contains in-frame clones alone and is incomplete. V, J and clone size are taken as reported in that table, and D and trimming were inferred from the DNA itself. The table shows about 200,000 clones, with approximately 84% occurring only once. The chain has TRBV24-1 and TRBJ2-5; TRBD1 is a possible D gene (6 bases). This TCR was sampled from a man aged 40-49 years who had recovered from COVID-19. Material for sequencing was PBMCs or T cells enriched from blood (not recorded which). CDR3 loop: CATSGAKTQYF. The CDR3 nucleotides are TGTGCCACCTCAGGGGCCAAGACCCAGTACTTC.